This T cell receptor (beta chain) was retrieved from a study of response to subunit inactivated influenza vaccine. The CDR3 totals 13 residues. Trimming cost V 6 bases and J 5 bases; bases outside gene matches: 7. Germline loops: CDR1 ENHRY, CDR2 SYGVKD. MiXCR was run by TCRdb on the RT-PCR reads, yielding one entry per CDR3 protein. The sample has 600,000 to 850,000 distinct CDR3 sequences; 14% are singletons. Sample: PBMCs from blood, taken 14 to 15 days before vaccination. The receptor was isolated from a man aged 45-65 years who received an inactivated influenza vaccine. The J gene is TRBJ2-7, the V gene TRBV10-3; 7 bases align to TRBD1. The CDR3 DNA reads TGTGCCATCAGCCCGGACAGGATACACGAGCAGTACTTC. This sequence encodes CAISPDRIHEQYF.